Shown below are 3 T cell receptor beta chains from a single sample sequenced in a study of shared clonotypes between healthy human individuals. The repertoire was sequenced with immunoSEQ multiplex PCR; TCRdb's copy has only in-frame clones and lacks some. The sample consists of around 83,000 clones, 60% to 80% of them appearing once. The sample was memory CD8+ T cells sorted from blood. Subset described: CD45RO+ cells pooled with CCR7-negative TemRA cells. The receptors shown here come from a man under 40 in good health.

The rearrangement uses TRBV5-1 and TRBJ2-1; TRBD1 might be the D (5 bases). Germline V lookup: CDR1 SGHRS, CDR2 YFSETQ. This CDR3 is 19 amino acids long. Trimming took off 5 bases at V and 0 bases at J, with 24 bases between the two ends. The CDR3 reads CASRSRGSPILRSYNEQFF. The CDR3 DNA sequence: TGCGCCAGCAGAAGTAGGGGCAGTCCGATACTCCGCTCCTACAATGAGCAGTTCTTC.

The chain combines TRBV10-3 with TRBJ2-4; D call uncertain. V lost 3 bases and J lost 5, with 5 bases in between. The V gene's germline CDR1 is ENHRY and CDR2 SYGVKD. CDR3 length equals 12 residues. CDR3 region: CAISEGQNIQYF. The CDR3 DNA is TGTGCCATCAGTGAAGGTCAAAACATTCAGTACTTC.

The CDR3 reads CASSLEAGLAEVRSYEQYF. CDR3 nucleotide sequence: TGCGCCAGCAGCCTTGAGGCAGGGCTAGCGGAAGTCCGCTCCTACGAGCAGTACTTC. This chain connects TRBV5-1 to TRBJ2-7; 7 bases align to TRBD2. The CDR3 covers 19 residues. With V trimmed by 4 bases and J by 0 bases, 19 bases remained unmatched. Per the germline V gene, CDR1 is SGHRS and CDR2 is YFSETQ.